The rows below give T cell receptor beta chains drawn from one sample of a study of blood T cell repertoires in COVID-19. Here immunoSEQ multiplex PCR was the method, and the copy in TCRdb shows in-frame clones only, minus some. The table includes some 240,000 clones, around 80% detected once. The sequenced sample was peripheral blood. The receptor source for this set is a human donor in a cohort sampled during active COVID-19. CDR3s include the opening cysteine and the closing phenylalanine or tryptophan. D genes are given only for firm matches. For some rows the clone size is stated as once, few or many, or as a class when expanded; others skip it.

D gene,V gene,clone size,J gene,CDR3 DNA,CDR3 protein
-,TRBV27,-,TRBJ2-6,TGTGCCAGCAGTTTAGTACGAACTGCTGGGGCCAACGTCCTGACTTTC,CASSLVRTAGANVLTF
-,TRBV7-2,once,TRBJ2-5,TGTGCCAGCAGCTTAGACCCCGGTAAGGGGGAGACCCAGTACTTC,CASSLDPGKGETQYF
-,TRBV12-3/TRBV12-4,-,TRBJ2-7,TGTGCCAGCAGTTTAGGGCAGATCTACGAGCAGTACTTC,CASSLGQIYEQYF
-,TRBV4-2,-,TRBJ1-4,TGTGCCAGCAGCCAAGATCCCGGGACAATGAATTTCAAACTGTTTTTT,CASSQDPGTMNFKLFF
-,TRBV11-2,-,TRBJ2-7,TGTGCCAGCAGTCGGGTTTCTTACGAGCAGTACTTC,CASSRVSYEQYF
TRBD1,TRBV7-6,-,TRBJ1-2,TGTGCCAGCAGCCCAGGCGGCCGGACAGGGGAGGGCTACACCTTC,CASSPGGRTGEGYTF
TRBD1,TRBV27,once,TRBJ2-2,TGTGCCAGCAGTATAAGGGACAGTACGAACACCGGGGAGCTGTTTTTT,CASSIRDSTNTGELFF
-,TRBV6-5,once,TRBJ1-2,TGTGCCAGCAGTCCCCTGGGGGCGCAAGATGGCTACACCTTC,CASSPLGAQDGYTF
-,TRBV7-2,-,TRBJ2-2,TGTGCCAGCAGCTTAGAAGTGACTAGAGCGACCGGGGAGCTGTTTTTT,CASSLEVTRATGELFF
-,TRBV30,-,TRBJ2-5,TGTGCCTGGAGTTGGGGGGTGGAGACCCAGTACTTC,CAWSWGVETQYF
TRBD1,TRBV7-3,-,TRBJ2-1,TGTGCCAGCAGCGTAAGGGGGACAGGGGACACCCATTACAATGAGCAGTTCTTC,CASSVRGTGDTHYNEQFF
-,TRBV28,once,TRBJ2-3,TGTGCCAGCAGTTTAGAGTTAGCATCAGATACGCAGTATTTT,CASSLELASDTQYF
-,TRBV7-7,-,TRBJ2-1,TGTGCTAGCAGCTTAGGCGGCGGGGCCCACAATGAGCAGTTCTTC,CASSLGGGAHNEQFF
TRBD2,TRBV10-1,few,TRBJ2-7,TGCGCCAGCCGACCCGGGACTAGCGGGGGGGGCTACGAGCAGTACTTC,CASRPGTSGGGYEQYF
-,TRBV3-1/TRBV3-2,once,TRBJ1-6,TGTGCCAGCAGCCGACAGGCCCTTAATTCACCCCTCCACTTT,CASSRQALNSPLHF
-,TRBV7-9,-,TRBJ2-2,TGTGCCAGCAGCTTATCAGGGGCCGGGGAGCTGTTTTTT,CASSLSGAGELFF
-,TRBV5-1,-,TRBJ2-7,TGCGCCAGCAGGGCAGTAAGCTCCTACGAGCAGTACTTC,CASRAVSSYEQYF
-,TRBV28,-,TRBJ1-5,TGTGCCAGCAGTTTGCCCCCGGGACGGGGGTTTGGGCCCCAGCATTTT,CASSLPPGRGFGPQHF
-,TRBV29-1,-,TRBJ1-5,TGCAGCGTTGATCCCCCCCAGCCAGGGGTTGGGCAGCAGCCCCAGCATTTT,CSVDPPQPGVGQQPQHF
TRBD1,TRBV27,-,TRBJ1-6,TGTGCCAGCAGTTTGGGACAGTTGTATAATTCACCCCTCCACTTT,CASSLGQLYNSPLHF
-,TRBV28,-,TRBJ2-2,TGTGCCAGCAGTTTATCGACAGGTCTCACCGGGGAGCTGTTTTTT,CASSLSTGLTGELFF
TRBD1,TRBV5-4,-,TRBJ1-2,TGTGCCAGCAGCTTTAGGGACAGCTCCTATGGCTACACCTTC,CASSFRDSSYGYTF
TRBD1,TRBV28,-,TRBJ2-7,TGTGCCAGCAGTTTGGGGACAGGTTTTTCCGAGCAGTACTTC,CASSLGTGFSEQYF
-,TRBV19,-,TRBJ1-1,TGTGCCAGTAGTATCAGGGGTATGAACACTGAAGCTTTCTTT,CASSIRGMNTEAFF
-,TRBV6-5,-,TRBJ2-6,TGTGCCAGCAGTTACTCGACTCCCTCTGGGGCCAACGTCCTGACTTTC,CASSYSTPSGANVLTF
TRBD1,TRBV28,-,TRBJ1-5,TGTGCCAGCAGCCGACAGGGGTCCTCGTCGCCCCAGCATTTT,CASSRQGSSSPQHF
TRBD1,TRBV7-2,-,TRBJ2-2,TGTGCCAGCAGCGAGGCCTCGGGACAGCCCGGGGAGCTGTTTTTT,CASSEASGQPGELFF
TRBD1,TRBV9,-,TRBJ2-7,TGTGCCAGCAGCCTGCGGGACAGGGGTTACTACGAGCAGTACTTC,CASSLRDRGYYEQYF
-,TRBV14,-,TRBJ2-1,TGTGCCAGCAGCCAAGGACGGGGGGCTTTTGGCGATGAGCAGTTCTTC,CASSQGRGAFGDEQFF
-,TRBV19,-,TRBJ1-4,TGTGCCAGTAGTCACCGGGGTGAAAAACTGTTTTTT,CASSHRGEKLFF
TRBD1,TRBV25-1,-,TRBJ1-6,TGTGCCAGCAGTGACGGACAGGAATCACCCCTCCACTTT,CASSDGQESPLHF
-,TRBV5-1,-,TRBJ2-2,TGCGCCAGCAGCTTGGTGCCGGGAGAGCACACCGGGGAGCTGTTTTTT,CASSLVPGEHTGELFF
TRBD2,TRBV3-1/TRBV3-2,once,TRBJ2-7,TGTGCCAGCAGCCCCCGGGGGGGGTACGAGCAGTACTTC,CASSPRGGYEQYF
TRBD1,TRBV28,-,TRBJ2-7,TGTGCCAGCAGTTTATTCGGGACAGGGAAAGGGGAGCAGTACTTC,CASSLFGTGKGEQYF
-,TRBV5-5,-,TRBJ1-5,TGTGCCAGCAGCTTGGTTTCAGGACTTTATCAGCCCCAGCATTTT,CASSLVSGLYQPQHF
-,TRBV19,-,TRBJ1-1,TGTGCCAGTAGTATAGGGTTAACGGCTGAAGCTTTCTTT,CASSIGLTAEAFF
-,TRBV25-1,-,TRBJ1-2,TGTGCCAGCAGTGAAGTTCTGGGACACAACTATGGCTACACCTTC,CASSEVLGHNYGYTF
-,TRBV19,-,TRBJ1-1,TGTGCCACGCGACAGAATATGAACACTGAAGCTTTCTTT,CATRQNMNTEAFF
-,TRBV10-3,-,TRBJ2-1,TGTGCCATCAGTCCCGGGAAACTCAATGAGCAGTTCTTC,CAISPGKLNEQFF
-,TRBV5-4,-,TRBJ1-4,TGTGCCAGCAGCCTTCTCGGGGGATTGAGTGAAAAACTGTTTTTT,CASSLLGGLSEKLFF